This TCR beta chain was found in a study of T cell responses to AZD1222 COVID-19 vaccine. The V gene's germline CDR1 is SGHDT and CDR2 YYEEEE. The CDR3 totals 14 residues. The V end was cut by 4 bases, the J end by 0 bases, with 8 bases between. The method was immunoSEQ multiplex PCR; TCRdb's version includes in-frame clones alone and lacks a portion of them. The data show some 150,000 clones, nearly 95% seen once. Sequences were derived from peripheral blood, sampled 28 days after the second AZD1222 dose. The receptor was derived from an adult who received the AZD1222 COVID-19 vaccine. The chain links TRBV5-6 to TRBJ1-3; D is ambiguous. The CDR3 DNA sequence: TGTGCCAGCAGCGGACGCATCTCTGGAAACACCATATATTTT. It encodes CASSGRISGNTIYF.